This TCR beta chain derives from a study of T-cell reconstitution after alpha-beta-depleted transplantation in children. Broader study findings: Several hundred expanded graft clones reportedly were the source of alpha-beta T cells about two months after transplant. Diversity of TCRbeta at day 60 was high in some patients, arising from surviving recipient T cells and thymic progenitors.

For TCRbeta, the library was prepared with unique molecular identifiers. TCRdb independently ran MiXCR on the PCR reads; one entry per CDR3 protein. The sample holds 900,000 or so distinct CDR3 sequences, roughly 15% seen once. CDR1 and CDR2 from the germline V gene are SEHNR and FQNEAQ (reference sequence). V shed 0 bases and J shed 7 bases, with 0 bases lying between them. The CDR3 spans 10 residues. This clonotype has more than one count but fewer than ten. The antigen remains undetermined. Here the sequenced sample was PBMCs, mostly from graft donor cells, taken 360 days after TCRalphabeta/CD19-depleted stem cell transplant. The V gene is TRBV7-9, the J gene TRBJ1-1; the D is unclear. The receptor comes from a male patient younger than 18 who had a stem cell transplant for acute lymphoblastic leukemia, so the T cells may come from the graft donor. CDR3 amino acids: CASSLAEAFF. Written as DNA, the CDR3 is TGTGCCAGCAGCTTAGCTGAAGCTTTCTTT.